This TCR beta chain emerged from a study of Graves' ophthalmopathy and Graves' hyperthyroidism. Regarding the study as a whole: Stable hyperthyroidism and ophthalmopathy were told apart by a 13-signature model, which achieved around 88% sensitivity and 81.08% specificity. The model reached roughly 70% sensitivity and around 72% specificity for predicting ophthalmopathy progression.

As for this clonotype: As yet, its antigen is unknown.

Excluded were patients with other autoimmune diseases, uncontrolled infections, pregnancy or lactation. The CDR3 contains 13 residues. Germline CDR1 MNHEY, CDR2 SVGAGI. V was trimmed by 5 bases and J by 2 bases, leaving 6 bases between them. For repertoire sequencing, the TCR beta CDR3 regions were amplified from RNA transcripts. An opening RT-PCR round employed HTBI primers and preceded a second-round multiplex PCR. In TCRdb, the multiplex PCR reads were re-called with MiXCR into one record per CDR3 protein. The sample lists hundreds of thousands of distinct CDR3 sequences, around 50% occurring once.

The specimen sequenced was peripheral blood. This clonotype was obtained from an adult man with Graves' ophthalmopathy. The chain employs TRBV6-5 and TRBJ2-2; D is uncertain. DNA of the CDR3: TGTGCCAGCAGTCCCGCCAACACCGGGGAGCTGTTTTTT. Translation: CASSPANTGELFF.